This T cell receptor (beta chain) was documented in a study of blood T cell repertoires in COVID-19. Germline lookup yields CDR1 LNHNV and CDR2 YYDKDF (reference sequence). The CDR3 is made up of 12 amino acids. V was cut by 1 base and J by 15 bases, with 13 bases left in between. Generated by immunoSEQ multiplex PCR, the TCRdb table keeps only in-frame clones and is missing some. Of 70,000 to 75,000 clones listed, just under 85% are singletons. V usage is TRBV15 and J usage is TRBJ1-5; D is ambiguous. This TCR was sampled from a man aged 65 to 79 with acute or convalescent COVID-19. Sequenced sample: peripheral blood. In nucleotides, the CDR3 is TGTGCCACCAGCAGAGGCAGCGGACGGTTGCATTTT. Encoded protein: CATSRGSGRLHF.